The 12 T cell receptor beta chains presented below share a single source sample, sequenced in a study of cytomegalovirus exposure and HLA in healthy donors. PCR involved 60 Vbeta and 13 Jbeta primers. Only in-frame clones appear in the TCRdb table, and some are missing; sequencing was by immunoSEQ multiplex PCR. The sample has about 110,000 clones; around 75% are singletons. Sequencing was done on a sample of PBMCs. The source of these receptors is a female donor in good health and CMV-seronegative.

The rearrangement links TRBV9 to TRBJ2-7, with 14 bases lining up with TRBD2. CDR1 is SGDLS, CDR2 YYNGEE, per germline. Trimming took 4 bases from V and 3 from J; bases not matched to a gene: 3. The CDR3 is made up of 15 amino acids. CDR3 in DNA: TGTGCCAGCAGCACAGGGACTAGCGGGAGCTACGAGCAGTACTTC. It yields the protein CASSTGTSGSYEQYF.

The chain combines TRBV28 with TRBJ2-1; the match to TRBD2 covers 7 bases. There are 18 residues in the CDR3. CDR1 is MDHEN and CDR2 is SYDVKM in the germline V gene. V was pared by 1 base and J by 7 bases, with 16 bases of the junction left unmatched. The CDR3 bases are TGTGCCAGCAGTTTATTACCTCCGGCTAGCGGTAGCGGAAATGAGCAGTTCTTC. It is translated as CASSLLPPASGSGNEQFF. Looking up the rest from reference TRBV28 and TRBJ2-1 gives the full variable domain: DVKVTQSSRYLVKRTGEKVFLECVQDMDHENMFWYRQDPGLGLRLIYFSYDVKMKEKGDIPEGYSVSREKKERFSLILESASTNQTSMYLCASSLLPPASGSGNEQFFGPGTRLTVL.

The chain links TRBV30 to TRBJ2-1, with a weak D call TRBD2 (5 bases). CDR1 and CDR2 from the germline V gene are GTSNPN and SVGIG (reference sequence). CDR3 length: 12 amino acids. Trimming stripped 3 bases from V and 10 bases from J, with 13 bases between. The CDR3 sequence: CAWRRGSWEQFF. The CDR3 bases are TGTGCCTGGAGAAGAGGGTCTTGGGAGCAGTTCTTC.

This chain joins TRBV28 and TRBJ2-7; the D gene is possibly TRBD2 (5 bases). This CDR3 is 13 amino acids long. The germline V and J ends were trimmed by 6 bases and 5 bases, with 14 bases remaining between them. Germline V lookup: CDR1 MDHEN, CDR2 SYDVKM. The CDR3 DNA follows: TGTGCCAGCAGCGACACGTTGGGAGACGAGCAGTACTTC. It is translated as CASSDTLGDEQYF. Full variable domain (missing parts from reference TRBV28 and TRBJ2-7): DVKVTQSSRYLVKRTGEKVFLECVQDMDHENMFWYRQDPGLGLRLIYFSYDVKMKEKGDIPEGYSVSREKKERFSLILESASTNQTSMYLCASSDTLGDEQYFGPGTRLTVT.

This chain connects TRBV7-8 to TRBJ2-5; 7 nucleotides agree with TRBD2. The CDR3 is 13 amino acids. Germline lookup yields CDR1 SGHVS and CDR2 FQNEAQ. Trimming at V came to 4 bases and at J to 5 bases, leaving 4 bases not matched to a gene. The chain's CDR3 is CASSSFGGETQYF. As DNA, the CDR3 is TGTGCCAGCAGCTCCTTCGGGGGGGAGACCCAGTACTTC.

The chain carries TRBV6-4 and TRBJ2-1; TRBD1 matches 7 bases. From germline, CDR1 is MRHNA and CDR2 SNTAGT. The CDR3 runs to 16 residues. With V trimmed by 4 bases and J by 2 bases, 8 bases remained unmatched. The CDR3 sequence: CASSAPRDRAYNEQFF. The CDR3 bases are TGTGCCAGCAGTGCTCCCCGGGACAGAGCCTACAATGAGCAGTTCTTC.

The V and J genes are TRBV10-3 and TRBJ2-6; 9 bases align to TRBD1. Losses at the gene ends were 7 bases for V and 8 bases for J; bases not matched to a gene: 3. CDR3 size: 13 residues. Germline V gene sequence: CDR1 ENHRY, CDR2 SYGVKD. In nucleotides, the CDR3 is TGTGCCATCACCGGGACAGGGACCAACGTCCTGACTTTC. Its protein is CAITGTGTNVLTF.

The rearrangement uses TRBV14 and TRBJ2-5; D not resolved. The V and J ends lost 4 bases and 5 bases respectively, with 11 bases between them. CDR3 length: 13 amino acids. Germline V CDR1 and CDR2: SGHDN, FVKESK. The CDR3 region has the DNA TGTGCCAGCAGCCGACTTATAAGGGAGACCCAGTACTTC. As protein: CASSRLIRETQYF.

V and J are TRBV7-9 and TRBJ1-1; D not certain. CDR1 SEHNR and CDR2 FQNEAQ come from the germline V gene (reference sequence). V gave up 9 bases and J gave up 1 base, with 15 bases separating them. The CDR3 length is 14 residues. The CDR3 coding sequence is TGTGCCAGTAACCTTGGAGGGAGGAACACTGAAGCTTTCTTT. This codes for CASNLGGRNTEAFF.

The chain carries TRBV5-1 and TRBJ1-1; D is uncertain. V lost 4 bases and J 4 bases, leaving 8 bases between the germline ends. CDR1 is SGHRS, CDR2 YFSETQ, per germline. The CDR3 totals 12 residues. CDR3 DNA sequence: TGCGCCAGCAGCCCAACTAGCACTGAAGCTTTCTTT. This encodes CASSPTSTEAFF.

The rearrangement uses TRBV2 and TRBJ2-4; D not certain. CDR1 is SNHLY and CDR2 is FYNNEI in the germline V gene. The CDR3 is made up of 15 amino acids. Trimming pared 3 bases from V and 0 bases from J, leaving 9 bases between. The CDR3 DNA reads as TGTGCCAGCAGTGAGTTTGCGCTAGCCAAAAACATTCAGTACTTC. The encoded protein is CASSEFALAKNIQYF.

V and J are TRBV28 and TRBJ2-7; 11 nucleotides agree with TRBD2. After removal of 2 bases from V and 3 bases from J, the junction contained 21 bases not matched to a gene. From germline, CDR1 is MDHEN and CDR2 SYDVKM. CDR3 length: 21 residues. CDR3 nucleotides: TGTGCCAGCAGTTTACCCTCCACTAGCGGGAGTACTCTGGGGATCGTCTACGAGCAGTACTTC. Protein sequence: CASSLPSTSGSTLGIVYEQYF.